The 24 T cell receptor beta chains below come from one sample, sequenced in a study of blood T cell repertoires in COVID-19. Sequencing used immunoSEQ multiplex PCR; TCRdb keeps in-frame clones, though not all of them. This table holds roughly 250,000 clones, around 89% found once. The source material was PBMCs or T cells enriched from blood (not recorded which). Receptors originate from a man aged 40-49 years who had recovered from COVID-19.

This sequence joins TRBV7-3 and TRBJ2-1; 11 positions agree with TRBD1. This CDR3 is built from 13 residues. Germline CDR1 and CDR2: SGHTA and FQGTGA. V shed 5 bases, J shed 8 bases, and the junction held 2 bases outside the gene matches. The CDR3 sequence is CASSPGQGDEQFF. DNA for the CDR3: TGTGCCAGCAGCCCGGGACAGGGGGATGAGCAGTTCTTC.

The J gene is TRBJ2-2, the V gene TRBV27, with D unresolved. The CDR3 is 13 amino acids. Germline assignment: CDR1 MNHEY and CDR2 SMNVEV (reference sequence). Between the trimmed V and J ends, which lost 6 bases and 8 bases, there was a span of 13 bases. The CDR3 region has the DNA TGTGCCAGCAGCCCACGGTGGTTAGGGGAGCTGTTTTTT. Its protein is CASSPRWLGELFF.

V gene TRBV20-1 combines with J gene TRBJ2-1; 9 bases fit TRBD1. With 3 bases clipped from V and 9 bases from J, the junction kept 15 bases outside the gene matches. The CDR3 runs 16 residues. The germline CDR1 and CDR2 sequences are DFQATT and SNEGSKA (reference sequence). This CDR3 is CSASRPPGQGRGEQFF. The DNA of the CDR3 is TGCAGTGCTAGTCGCCCCCCCGGACAGGGGCGAGGTGAGCAGTTCTTC.

This clone was counted a few times. The CDR3: CSVLISGGAQQYF. The CDR3 bases are TGCAGCGTTCTTATTAGCGGGGGGGCACAGCAGTATTTT. The chain carries TRBV29-1 and TRBJ2-3, with 11 bases identical to TRBD2. Germline values: CDR1 SQVTM, CDR2 ANQGSEA. The CDR3 covers 13 residues. Trimming cost V 5 bases and J 11 bases; bases outside gene matches: 9.

V usage is TRBV28 and J usage is TRBJ1-2, with D possibly being TRBD1 (5 bases). V lost 6 bases and J lost 8, with 16 bases in between. This CDR3 spans 13 amino acids. Germline V lookup: CDR1 MDHEN, CDR2 SYDVKM. This CDR3 is CASSIGHPGGYTF. Written as DNA, the CDR3 is TGTGCCAGCAGCATCGGACACCCCGGGGGCTACACCTTC.

A single count supports this clone. The rearrangement uses TRBV19 and TRBJ2-7; D is perhaps TRBD2 (6 bases). Trimming took off 5 bases at V and 2 bases at J, with 13 bases between the two ends. CDR1 and CDR2 (germline): LNHDA, SQIVND (reference sequence). The CDR3 runs to 14 residues. CDR3 coding DNA: TGTGCCAGTAGTCCAGGGAGGCGAGCCTACGAGCAGTACTTC. Its translation: CASSPGRRAYEQYF.

This chain joins TRBV6-5 and TRBJ2-1, with 7 bases fitting TRBD2. Germline CDR1 is MNHEY and CDR2 is SVGAGI. This CDR3 spans 15 amino acids. V gave up 5 bases and J gave up 0 bases; unmatched junction bases: 4. The DNA for the CDR3 is TGTGCCAGCAGTACTCTAGCGGCCTCCTACAATGAGCAGTTCTTC. Amino acids: CASSTLAASYNEQFF.

The chain employs TRBV11-2 and TRBJ1-1, with D unresolved. This CDR3 spans 15 amino acids. V lost 6 bases, J lost 1 base, and 15 bases lay in between. Per the germline V gene, CDR1 is SGHAT and CDR2 is FQNNGV. CDR3 sequence (DNA): TGTGCCAGCAGACCTCGGTCGGGAACGAACACTGAAGCTTTCTTT. It codes for CASRPRSGTNTEAFF.

The CDR3 sequence: CASSQVSGAGEQYF. CDR3 bases: TGTGCCAGCAGCCAAGTCAGTGGGGCGGGGGAGCAGTACTTC. This chain joins TRBV14 and TRBJ2-7; possible D gene TRBD2, 6 bases. The V end was cut by 1 base, the J end by 7 bases, with 14 bases between. Germline V gene data show CDR1 as SGHDN and CDR2 as FVKESK. This CDR3 contains 14 residues.

This chain uses TRBV4-2 with TRBJ2-1; tentatively, D is TRBD1 (6 bases). The V and J ends lost 0 bases and 0 bases respectively, with 12 bases between them. Looked up from germline, CDR1 is LGHNA and CDR2 is YNFKEQ. This CDR3 has 17 residues. The DNA of the CDR3 is TGTGCCAGCAGCCAAGATAAGGGACAAAGCTCCTACAATGAGCAGTTCTTC. Translation gives CASSQDKGQSSYNEQFF.

The chain carries TRBV9 and TRBJ1-4; 8 bases fit TRBD1. Germline trimming cut 1 base from V and 8 bases from J; bases unmatched to any gene: 13. Per the germline V gene, CDR1 is SGDLS and CDR2 is YYNGEE. The length of the CDR3 is 17 residues. The CDR3 sequence: CASSVMDGGQGGEKLFF. The DNA of the CDR3 is TGTGCCAGCAGCGTAATGGATGGAGGACAGGGTGGCGAAAAACTGTTTTTT.

The chain joins TRBV18 to TRBJ2-2; 7 bases line up with TRBD1. The V and J ends lost 6 bases and 4 bases, in that order; junction bases with no gene match: 11. Germline assignment: CDR1 KGHSH and CDR2 LQKENI. CDR3 length: 16 residues. CDR3 region: CASSATGVAATGELFF. Written as DNA, the CDR3 is TGTGCCAGCTCCGCAACAGGGGTAGCTGCCACCGGGGAGCTGTTTTTT.

The chain joins TRBV11-2 to TRBJ2-5, with D perhaps matching TRBD2 (6 bases). The CDR3 has 16 residues. Trimming removed 1 base from V and 1 base from J, with 13 bases in between. Germline V gives CDR1 SGHAT, CDR2 FQNNGV. The DNA of the CDR3 is TGTGCCAGCAGCTTAGGGGTCTCTAGCGTCCAAGAGACCCAGTACTTC. Encoded protein: CASSLGVSSVQETQYF.

V usage is TRBV6-5 and J usage is TRBJ1-1; D call uncertain. The germline V gene has CDR1 MNHEY and CDR2 SVGAGI. This CDR3 region has 14 residues. The V gene lost 0 bases and the J gene lost 5 bases, with 10 bases spanning the gap. CDR3 DNA sequence: TGTGCCAGCAGTTACTCCCGGGAAGGAACTGAAGCTTTCTTT. Translated: CASSYSREGTEAFF.

This clone came up a few times. The J gene is TRBJ1-1, the V gene TRBV7-2; no clear D. V was pared by 5 bases and J by 2 bases, with 12 bases between. This CDR3 has 14 residues. From germline, CDR1 is SGHTA and CDR2 FQGNSA. The CDR3 loop reads CASSLRRGNTEAFF. The CDR3 DNA reads TGTGCCAGCAGCCTTCGACGGGGAAACACTGAAGCTTTCTTT.

The rearrangement joins TRBV18 to TRBJ2-3; TRBD2 aligns across 12 bases. This CDR3 is 16 amino acids long. CDR1 is KGHSH and CDR2 is LQKENI in the germline V gene. After removal of 3 bases from V and 5 bases from J, the junction contained 6 bases not matched to a gene. CDR3 sequence: CASSPSSGGAGDTQYF. CDR3 DNA: TGTGCCAGCTCACCCTCTAGCGGGGGGGCCGGAGATACGCAGTATTTT.

The CDR3 DNA follows: TGTGCCACCAGGGGGTTGGGCAATAGAGGGAATGAGCAGTTCTTC. The encoded protein is CATRGLGNRGNEQFF. The chain combines TRBV24-1 with TRBJ2-1; D is possibly TRBD2 (5 bases). Germline V gives CDR1 KGHDR, CDR2 SFDVKD. V lost 7 bases and J lost 7, with 19 bases in between. The CDR3 is 15 residues long.

The V gene is TRBV13, the J gene TRBJ2-1; perhaps TRBD1 as D (5 bases). The CDR3 sequence is 16 residues long. Germline CDR1 and CDR2: PRHDT and FYEKMQ (reference sequence). V dropped 4 bases and J dropped 5 bases, with 18 bases sitting between them. DNA for the CDR3: TGTGCCAGCAGCTCGTTCCGACAGCAGCCGGACAATGAGCAGTTCTTC. It codes for CASSSFRQQPDNEQFF.

The chain joins TRBV7-3 to TRBJ2-3; 10 nucleotides agree with TRBD2. Germline trimming cut 2 bases from V and 10 bases from J; bases unmatched to any gene: 12. This CDR3 has 16 amino acids. Germline values: CDR1 SGHTA, CDR2 FQGTGA. In DNA, the CDR3 is TGTGCCAGCAGCTTACGGCTAGCGGGGGATCCTGGGTCGCAGTATTTT. Encoded protein: CASSLRLAGDPGSQYF. Together with reference TRBV7-3 and TRBJ2-3, the CDR3 gives the full variable domain: GAGVSQTPSNKVTEKGKYVELRCDPISGHTALYWYRQSLGQGPEFLIYFQGTGAADDSGLPNDRFFAVRPEGSVSTLKIQRTERGDSAVYLCASSLRLAGDPGSQYFGPGTRLTVL.

The chain uses TRBV7-2 and TRBJ1-1, with D unclear. With 6 bases removed from V and 0 bases from J, the gap between germline ends came to 11 bases. CDR1 is SGHTA, CDR2 FQGNSA, per germline. The length of the CDR3 is 14 residues. The CDR3 is CASSMRIVNTEAFF. CDR3 coding DNA: TGTGCCAGCAGTATGAGGATCGTGAACACTGAAGCTTTCTTT.

This clone was observed a few times. This chain joins TRBV7-2 and TRBJ1-5; 7 positions match TRBD1. V dropped 5 bases and J dropped 2; count of bases not matched to a gene: 6. Germline V lookup: CDR1 SGHTA, CDR2 FQGNSA. The CDR3 has 15 amino acids. The CDR3 reads CASSLTGSGNQPQHF. CDR3 DNA: TGTGCCAGCAGCCTGACAGGGTCAGGCAATCAGCCCCAGCATTTT.

The chain recombines TRBV6-6 with TRBJ1-1; D unclear. CDR3 length equals 14 residues. CDR1 is MNHNY, CDR2 SVGAGI, per germline (reference sequence). Deletions cut 4 bases from V and 0 bases from J, with 9 bases between. Here the CDR3 reads CASSFAEMNTEAFF. As DNA, the CDR3 is TGTGCCAGCAGTTTCGCGGAGATGAACACTGAAGCTTTCTTT.

This clone was counted once. The genes are TRBV4-1 and TRBJ2-7; 9 bases are shared with TRBD2. V gave up 1 base and J gave up 4 bases; unmatched junction bases: 2. The V gene's germline CDR1 is MGHRA and CDR2 YSYEKL. This CDR3 has 14 amino acids. CDR3 DNA sequence: TGCGCCAGCAGCCAAGTTAGCGGGAGTTACGAGCAGTACTTC. This encodes CASSQVSGSYEQYF.

This sequence joins TRBV7-6 and TRBJ2-1; 13 bases are shared with TRBD2. In germline, CDR1 is SGHVS, CDR2 FNYEAQ. The J segment lost 2 bases and the V segment lost 5 bases, leaving 3 bases of the junction unmatched. CDR3 length: 16 residues. DNA for the CDR3: TGTGCCAGCAGCCTCGGGACTAGCGGGGCCTACAATGAGCAGTTCTTC. Translating gives CASSLGTSGAYNEQFF. Looking up the rest from reference TRBV7-6 and TRBJ2-1 gives the full variable domain: GAGVSQSPRYKVTKRGQDVALRCDPISGHVSLYWYRQALGQGPEFLTYFNYEAQQDKSGLPNDRFSAERPEGSISTLTIQRTEQRDSAMYRCASSLGTSGAYNEQFFGPGTRLTVL.